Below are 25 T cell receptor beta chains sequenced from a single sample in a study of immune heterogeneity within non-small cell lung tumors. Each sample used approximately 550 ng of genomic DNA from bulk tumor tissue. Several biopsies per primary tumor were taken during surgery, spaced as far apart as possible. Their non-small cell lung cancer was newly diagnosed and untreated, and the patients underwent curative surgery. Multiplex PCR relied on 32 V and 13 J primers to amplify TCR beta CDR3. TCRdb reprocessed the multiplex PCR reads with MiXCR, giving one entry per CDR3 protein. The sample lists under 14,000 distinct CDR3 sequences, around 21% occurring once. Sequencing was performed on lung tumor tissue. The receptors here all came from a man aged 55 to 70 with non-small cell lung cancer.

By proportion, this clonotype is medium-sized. CDR3: CASNRGTTDTQYF. CDR3 nucleotide sequence: TGTGCCAGTAATCGGGGCACCACAGATACGCAGTATTTT. The rearrangement links TRBV19 to TRBJ2-3, with D perhaps TRBD1 or TRBD2 (5 bases each). In germline, CDR1 is LNHDA, CDR2 SQIVND (reference sequence). The V gene lost 7 bases and the J gene lost 2 bases, with 10 bases spanning the gap. The CDR3 loop spans 13 amino acids. Based on the CDR3 plus reference TRBV19 and TRBJ2-3, the full variable domain is DGGITQSPKYLFRKEGQNVTLSCEQNLNHDAMYWYRQDPGQGLRLIYYSQIVNDFQKGDIAEGYSVSREKKESFPLTVTSAQKNPTAFYLCASNRGTTDTQYFGPGTRLTVL.

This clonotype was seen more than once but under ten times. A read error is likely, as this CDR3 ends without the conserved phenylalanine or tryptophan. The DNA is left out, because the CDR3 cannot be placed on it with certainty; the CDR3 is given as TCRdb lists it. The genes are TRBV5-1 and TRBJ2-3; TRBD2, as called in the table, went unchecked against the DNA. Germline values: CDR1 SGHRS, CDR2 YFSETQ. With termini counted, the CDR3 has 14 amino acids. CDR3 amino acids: CASSSGSYEQYFGP.

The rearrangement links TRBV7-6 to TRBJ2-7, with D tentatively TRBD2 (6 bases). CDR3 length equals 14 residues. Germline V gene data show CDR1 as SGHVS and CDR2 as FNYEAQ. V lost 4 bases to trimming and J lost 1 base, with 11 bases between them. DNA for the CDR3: TGTGCCAGCAGCTACGGGGCGGGATCCTACGAGCAGTACTTC. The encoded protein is CASSYGAGSYEQYF.

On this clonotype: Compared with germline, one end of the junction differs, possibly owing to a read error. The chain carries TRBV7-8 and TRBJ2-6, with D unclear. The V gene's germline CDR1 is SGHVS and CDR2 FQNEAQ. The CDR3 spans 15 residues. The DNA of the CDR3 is TGTGCCAGCAGCTTAGCTAGTACTGGGGTCAACGTCCTGACTTTC. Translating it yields CASSLASTGVNVLTF.

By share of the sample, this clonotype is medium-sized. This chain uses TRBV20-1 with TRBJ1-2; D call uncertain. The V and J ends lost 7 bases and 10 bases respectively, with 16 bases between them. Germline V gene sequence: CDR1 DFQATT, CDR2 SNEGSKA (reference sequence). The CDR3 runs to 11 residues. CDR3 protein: CSVRPISVYTF. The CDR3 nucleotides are TGCAGTGTAAGGCCCATTTCTGTCTACACCTTC.

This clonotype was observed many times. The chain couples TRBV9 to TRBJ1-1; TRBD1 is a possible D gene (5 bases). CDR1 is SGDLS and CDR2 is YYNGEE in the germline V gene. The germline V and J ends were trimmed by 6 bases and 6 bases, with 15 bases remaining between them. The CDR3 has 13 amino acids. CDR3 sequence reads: CASIGANDPEAFF. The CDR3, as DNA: TGTGCCAGCATTGGGGCCAATGACCCTGAAGCTTTCTTT.

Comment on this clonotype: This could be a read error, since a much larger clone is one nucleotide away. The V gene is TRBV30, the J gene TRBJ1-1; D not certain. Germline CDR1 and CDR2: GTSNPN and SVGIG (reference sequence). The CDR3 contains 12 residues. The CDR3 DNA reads TGTGCCTGTAGTGTGACGGGTACTGAAGCTTTCTTT. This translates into CACSVTGTEAFF.

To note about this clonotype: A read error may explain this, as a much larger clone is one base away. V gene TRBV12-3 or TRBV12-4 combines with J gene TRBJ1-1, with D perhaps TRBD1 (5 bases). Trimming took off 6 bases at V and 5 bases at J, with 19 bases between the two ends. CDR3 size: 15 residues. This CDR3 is CASSLGGPLGTEAFF. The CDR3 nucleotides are TGTGCCAGCAGCCTCGGGGGTCCCCTAGGGACTGAAGCTTTCTTT.

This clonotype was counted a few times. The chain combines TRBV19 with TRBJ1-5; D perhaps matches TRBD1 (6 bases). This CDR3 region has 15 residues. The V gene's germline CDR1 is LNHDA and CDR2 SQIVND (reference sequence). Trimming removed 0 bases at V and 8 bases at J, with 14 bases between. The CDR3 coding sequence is TGTGCCAGTAGTATAGATCAAGAGGGGGGTAAGCCCCAGCATTTT. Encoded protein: CASSIDQEGGKPQHF.

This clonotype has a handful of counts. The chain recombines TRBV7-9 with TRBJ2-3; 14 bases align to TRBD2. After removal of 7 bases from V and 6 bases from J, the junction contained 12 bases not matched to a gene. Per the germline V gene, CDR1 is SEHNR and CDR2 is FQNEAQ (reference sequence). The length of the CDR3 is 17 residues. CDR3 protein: CASTLDRLAGGPDTQYF. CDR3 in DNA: TGTGCCAGCACCCTCGATCGACTAGCGGGAGGGCCTGATACGCAGTATTTT.

The CDR3 nucleotides read TGTGCCACCAGCAGAAGTCCGACAGGGCTCACAGATACGCAGTATTTT. Its protein product is CATSRSPTGLTDTQYF. This chain connects TRBV15 to TRBJ2-3; 7 bases fit TRBD1. Germline V lookup: CDR1 LNHNV, CDR2 YYDKDF (reference sequence). CDR3 size: 16 residues. The V and J ends lost 2 bases and 2 bases, in that order; junction bases with no gene match: 7.

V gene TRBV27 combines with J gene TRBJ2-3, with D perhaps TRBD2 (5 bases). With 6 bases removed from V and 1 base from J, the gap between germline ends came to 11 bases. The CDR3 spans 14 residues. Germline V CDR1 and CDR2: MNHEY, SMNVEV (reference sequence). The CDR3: CASSLAPRTDTQYF. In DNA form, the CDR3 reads TGTGCCAGCAGCCTAGCTCCACGCACAGATACGCAGTATTTT.

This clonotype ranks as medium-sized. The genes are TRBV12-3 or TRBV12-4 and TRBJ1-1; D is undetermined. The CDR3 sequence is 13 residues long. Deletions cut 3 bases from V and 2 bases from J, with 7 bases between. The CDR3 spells CASSFTENTEAFF. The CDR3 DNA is TGTGCCAGCAGTTTTACAGAAAACACTGAAGCTTTCTTT.

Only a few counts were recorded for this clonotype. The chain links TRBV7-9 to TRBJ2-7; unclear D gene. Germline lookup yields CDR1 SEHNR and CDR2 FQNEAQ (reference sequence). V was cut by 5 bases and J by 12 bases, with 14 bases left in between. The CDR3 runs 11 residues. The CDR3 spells CASSPPQIPYF. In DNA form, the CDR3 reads TGTGCCAGCAGCCCCCCGCAGATTCCGTACTTC. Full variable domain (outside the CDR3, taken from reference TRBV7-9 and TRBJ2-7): DTGVSQNPRHKITKRGQNVTFRCDPISEHNRLYWYRQTLGQGPEFLTYFQNEAQLEKSRLLSDRFSAERPKGSFSTLEIQRTEQGDSAMYLCASSPPQIPYFGPGTRLTVT.

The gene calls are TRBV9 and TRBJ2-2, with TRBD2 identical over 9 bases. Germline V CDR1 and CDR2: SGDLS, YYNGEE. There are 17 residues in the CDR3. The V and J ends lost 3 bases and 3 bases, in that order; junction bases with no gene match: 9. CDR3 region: CASSASLRLADTGELFF. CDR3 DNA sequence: TGTGCCAGCAGCGCTTCGCTGCGACTAGCGGACACCGGGGAGCTGTTTTTT.

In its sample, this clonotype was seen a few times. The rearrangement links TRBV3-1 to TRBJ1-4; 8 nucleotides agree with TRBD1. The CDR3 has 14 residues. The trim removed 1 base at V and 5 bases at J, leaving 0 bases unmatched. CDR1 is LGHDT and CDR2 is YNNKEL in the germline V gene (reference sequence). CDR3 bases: TGTGCCAGCAGCCAAGGGACAGGGAATGAAAAACTGTTTTTT. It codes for CASSQGTGNEKLFF.

The CDR3, as DNA: TGTGCCAGCAGCTCGCTGGGACAGGAGTACGAGCAGTACTTC. As protein: CASSSLGQEYEQYF. This chain links TRBV5-5 with TRBJ2-7; 8 bases line up with TRBD1. Germline values: CDR1 SGHKS, CDR2 YYEKEE (reference sequence). Germline trimming cut 3 bases from V and 4 bases from J; bases unmatched to any gene: 6. CDR3 length: 14 amino acids.

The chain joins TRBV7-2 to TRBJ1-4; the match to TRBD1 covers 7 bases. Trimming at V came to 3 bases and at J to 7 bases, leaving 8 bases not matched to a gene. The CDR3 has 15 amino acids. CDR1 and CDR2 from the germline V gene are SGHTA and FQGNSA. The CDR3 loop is CASSLTGTVGEKLFF. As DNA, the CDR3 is TGTGCCAGCAGCTTGACCGGGACAGTGGGTGAAAAACTGTTTTTT.

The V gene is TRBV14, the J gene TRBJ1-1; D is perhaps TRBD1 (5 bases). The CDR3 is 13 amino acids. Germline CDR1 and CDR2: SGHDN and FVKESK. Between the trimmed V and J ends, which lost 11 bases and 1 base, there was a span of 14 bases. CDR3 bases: TGTGCCTCCATGTGGGGGAGGAACACTGAAGCTTTCTTT. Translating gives CASMWGRNTEAFF.

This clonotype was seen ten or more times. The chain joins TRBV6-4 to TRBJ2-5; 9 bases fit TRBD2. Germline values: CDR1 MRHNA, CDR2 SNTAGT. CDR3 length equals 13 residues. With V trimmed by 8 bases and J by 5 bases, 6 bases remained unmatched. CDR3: CASGTSRRETQYF. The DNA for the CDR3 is TGTGCCAGCGGGACTAGCCGAAGGGAGACCCAGTACTTC.

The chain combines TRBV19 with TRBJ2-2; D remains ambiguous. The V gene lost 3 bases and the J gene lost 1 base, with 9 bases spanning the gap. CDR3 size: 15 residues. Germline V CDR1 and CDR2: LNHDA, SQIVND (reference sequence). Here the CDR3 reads CASSIGGLNTGELFF. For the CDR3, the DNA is TGTGCCAGTAGTATTGGCGGATTGAACACCGGGGAGCTGTTTTTT.

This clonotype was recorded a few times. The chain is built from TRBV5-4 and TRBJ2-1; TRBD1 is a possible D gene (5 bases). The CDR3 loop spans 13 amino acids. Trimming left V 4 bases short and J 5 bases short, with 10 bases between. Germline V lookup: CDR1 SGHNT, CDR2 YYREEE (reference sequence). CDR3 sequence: CASSAPGNNEQFF. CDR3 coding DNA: TGTGCCAGCAGCGCCCCAGGGAACAATGAGCAGTTCTTC.

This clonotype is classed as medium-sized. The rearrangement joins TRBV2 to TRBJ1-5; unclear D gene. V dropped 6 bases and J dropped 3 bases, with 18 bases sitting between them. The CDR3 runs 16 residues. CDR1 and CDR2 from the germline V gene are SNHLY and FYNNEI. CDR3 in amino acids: CASSPEESLFNQPQHF. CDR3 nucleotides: TGTGCCAGCAGCCCAGAGGAGTCGCTTTTCAATCAGCCCCAGCATTTT.

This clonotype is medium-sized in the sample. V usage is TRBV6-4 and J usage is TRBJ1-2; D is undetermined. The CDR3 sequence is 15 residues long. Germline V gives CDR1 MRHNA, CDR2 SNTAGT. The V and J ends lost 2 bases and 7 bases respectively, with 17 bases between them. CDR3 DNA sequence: TGTGCCAGCAGTGACACCCCACAGTCCTGGAGTGGCTACACCTTC. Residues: CASSDTPQSWSGYTF.

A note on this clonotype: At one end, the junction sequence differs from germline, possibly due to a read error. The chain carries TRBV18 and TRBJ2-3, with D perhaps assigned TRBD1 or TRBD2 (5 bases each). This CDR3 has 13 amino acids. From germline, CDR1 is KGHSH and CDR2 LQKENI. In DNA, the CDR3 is TGTGCCATCTCACCCGGGGACGCAGATACGCAGTATTTT. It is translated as CAISPGDADTQYF.